The clone carrying this T cell receptor (beta chain) was counted once. Per the authors' pipeline: Reference gene primer amplification gave estimated nucleated cell counts. Assay used: immunoSEQ multiplex PCR; TCRdb lists only in-frame clones, some missing. The V and J calls and clone size were taken over from that table, and D and trimming were inferred from the DNA. There are hundreds of thousands of clones in the sample; about nine tenths occur only once, and about 2.5% lies in the top ten. The CDR3 sequence is 13 residues long. Trimming stripped 5 bases from V and 0 bases from J, with 11 bases between. Germline V gene lookup returns CDR1 SQVTM and CDR2 ANQGSEA. The sample originates from a study of blood T cell repertoires in COVID-19. Study context: COVID-19 samples, acute and convalescent, were from the United States, Italy and Spain.

The receptor was derived from a man aged 18 to 30 with active or convalescent COVID-19. The specimen was peripheral blood. The rearrangement uses TRBV29-1 and TRBJ2-7; D possibly corresponds to TRBD1 (6 bases). CDR3 coding DNA: TGCAGCGTTAGGCAGGGGAGCTCCTACGAGCAGTACTTC. Its translation: CSVRQGSSYEQYF.